These 21 T cell receptor beta chains originate from one sample sequenced in a study of cytomegalovirus exposure and HLA in healthy donors. The PCR used 60 Vbeta and 13 Jbeta primers. Repertoires were generated with immunoSEQ multiplex PCR, while TCRdb's copy carries only in-frame clones and drops some. Of 120,000 or so clones in the sample, roughly 80% were seen once. Sequenced input: PBMCs. The origin of the receptors is a male donor in good health and CMV-seropositive.

The chain links TRBV28 to TRBJ2-5; possible D gene TRBD1, 5 bases. The CDR3 totals 14 residues. V shed 3 bases and J shed 1 base, with 9 bases lying between them. Germline CDR1 is MDHEN and CDR2 is SYDVKM. The CDR3 region is CASSLVRGQETQYF. CDR3 DNA: TGTGCCAGCAGTTTGGTAAGGGGCCAAGAGACCCAGTACTTC. The whole variable domain, filled in from reference TRBV28 and TRBJ2-5, reads DVKVTQSSRYLVKRTGEKVFLECVQDMDHENMFWYRQDPGLGLRLIYFSYDVKMKEKGDIPEGYSVSREKKERFSLILESASTNQTSMYLCASSLVRGQETQYFGPGTRLLVL.

The chain couples TRBV28 to TRBJ2-7; 7 nucleotides match TRBD1. Trimming took 6 bases from V and 2 from J; bases not matched to a gene: 10. Germline V gene data show CDR1 as MDHEN and CDR2 as SYDVKM. The CDR3 contains 15 residues. CDR3 in amino acids: CASSAHTGAAYEQYF. The CDR3 DNA reads as TGTGCCAGCAGCGCCCATACAGGGGCGGCCTACGAGCAGTACTTC.

This chain joins TRBV5-6 and TRBJ2-4, with D tentatively TRBD1 (6 bases). The CDR3 sequence is 14 residues long. Trimming pared 1 base from V and 6 bases from J, leaving 11 bases between. Germline CDR1 is SGHDT and CDR2 is YYEEEE. This chain's CDR3 is CASSLTGLGNIQYF. The CDR3 DNA sequence: TGTGCCAGCAGCTTGACAGGGTTGGGAAACATTCAGTACTTC.

The chain links TRBV21-1 to TRBJ2-7; TRBD1 was called by the table and not checked on the DNA. TRBV21-1 counts as a pseudogene. The CDR3 sequence is 14 residues long. CDR3 in amino acids: CASNPVDRYHEQYF. Written as DNA, the CDR3 is TGTGCCAGTAACCCAGTAGACAGGTACCACGAGCAGTACTTC.

V usage is TRBV7-2 and J usage is TRBJ2-5; D is possibly TRBD2 (6 bases). The CDR3 is made up of 14 amino acids. Germline V lookup: CDR1 SGHTA, CDR2 FQGNSA. Trimming took off 3 bases at V and 2 bases at J, with 10 bases between the two ends. CDR3 protein: CASSFWGEQETQYF. CDR3 DNA sequence: TGTGCCAGCAGCTTTTGGGGGGAGCAAGAGACCCAGTACTTC.

The chain employs TRBV7-2 and TRBJ2-7; the D gene is possibly TRBD1 (6 bases). V lost 1 base and J lost 2, with 18 bases in between. Germline assignment: CDR1 SGHTA and CDR2 FQGNSA. CDR3 length equals 17 residues. The CDR3 here is CASSLGGMGHNPYEQYF. The CDR3 DNA follows: TGTGCCAGCAGCTTAGGGGGTATGGGACATAACCCCTACGAGCAGTACTTC. The entire variable domain, with the rest obtained from reference TRBV7-2 and TRBJ2-7, is as follows: GAGVSQSPSNKVTEKGKDVELRCDPISGHTALYWYRQSLGQGLEFLIYFQGNSAPDKSGLPSDRFSAERTGGSVSTLTIQRTQQEDSAVYLCASSLGGMGHNPYEQYFGPGTRLTVT.

The chain joins TRBV13 to TRBJ2-5; possibly TRBD1 for D (6 bases). Trimming shortened V by 6 bases and J by 3 bases, and 14 bases separated the two germline ends. CDR3 length: 14 amino acids. CDR1 and CDR2 (germline): PRHDT, FYEKMQ (reference sequence). CDR3 sequence: CASRKSRDKETQYF. CDR3 DNA: TGTGCCAGCAGGAAATCCCGGGACAAAGAGACCCAGTACTTC.

The chain carries TRBV30 and TRBJ2-3, with 11 bases that match TRBD2. V trimming: 4 bases; J trimming: 2 bases; junction bases outside the gene matches: 11. Per the germline V gene, CDR1 is GTSNPN and CDR2 is SVGIG (reference sequence). This CDR3 has 17 amino acids. The CDR3 here is CAWIGKRLAGITDTQYF. CDR3 DNA sequence: TGTGCCTGGATAGGAAAAAGACTAGCGGGAATCACAGATACGCAGTATTTT.

The genes are TRBV10-3 and TRBJ2-7, with D maybe TRBD2 (6 bases). V was pared by 6 bases and J by 7 bases, with 19 bases between. Germline values: CDR1 ENHRY, CDR2 SYGVKD. This CDR3 contains 14 residues. In DNA, the CDR3 is TGTGCCATCAGGGCCTATAGCGGAGATGGGGAGCAGTACTTC. Amino acids: CAIRAYSGDGEQYF.

The chain has TRBV27 and TRBJ2-7; D may be TRBD2 (5 bases). Germline CDR1 MNHEY, CDR2 SMNVEV (reference sequence). This CDR3 comprises 16 residues. V dropped 6 bases and J dropped 5 bases, with 23 bases sitting between them. In DNA, the CDR3 is TGTGCCAGCAGCTCTTGGACTGAGAGAGATAGTAACGAGCAGTACTTC. Amino acids: CASSSWTERDSNEQYF.

The chain carries TRBV29-1 and TRBJ2-2, with 11 nucleotides matching TRBD2. The germline gives CDR1 SQVTM, CDR2 ANQGSEA. With V trimmed by 7 bases and J by 5 bases, 24 bases remained unmatched. This CDR3 is built from 20 residues. The CDR3 sequence: CSGHRGLPGLAEPKTGELFF. In nucleotides, the CDR3 is TGCAGCGGCCACAGGGGGTTGCCGGGACTAGCGGAACCAAAGACCGGGGAGCTGTTTTTT.

The chain links TRBV7-8 to TRBJ2-7, with 11 nucleotides matching TRBD2. CDR1 and CDR2 from the germline V gene are SGHVS and FQNEAQ. Losses at the gene ends were 4 bases for V and 2 bases for J; bases not matched to a gene: 4. The CDR3 extends over 15 amino acids. As DNA, the CDR3 is TGTGCCAGCAGCTCCGGGACTAGCGGAACCTACGAGCAGTACTTC. Its translation is CASSSGTSGTYEQYF.

The gene calls are TRBV5-1 and TRBJ2-2; 7 bases map to TRBD1. This CDR3 has 16 amino acids. CDR1 and CDR2 (germline): SGHRS, YFSETQ. Unmatched junction bases numbered 2, after V lost 0 bases and J lost 0 bases. The CDR3 protein is CASSLAGTANTGELFF. The CDR3 nucleotides read TGCGCCAGCAGCTTGGCCGGGACAGCGAACACCGGGGAGCTGTTTTTT.

J is TRBJ2-7 and V is TRBV7-2; the D gene is possibly TRBD1 (5 bases). The V end lost 1 base, the J end lost 5 bases, and 9 bases lay between the germline ends. Germline values: CDR1 SGHTA, CDR2 FQGNSA. This CDR3 is 13 amino acids long. CDR3 coding DNA: TGTGCCAGCAGCTTAGTGACAGCTAACGAGCAGTACTTC. Its translation is CASSLVTANEQYF.

J is TRBJ1-4 and V is TRBV7-8; TRBD1 agrees at 7 bases. The CDR3 has 16 amino acids. CDR1 is SGHVS, CDR2 FQNEAQ, per germline. The V and J ends lost 4 bases and 5 bases, in that order; junction bases with no gene match: 10. The CDR3 DNA follows: TGTGCCAGCAGCTCGAGGGTGGGACAGTCAAATGAAAAACTGTTTTTT. Encoded protein: CASSSRVGQSNEKLFF.

The rearrangement links TRBV6-1 to TRBJ2-7; 11 bases align to TRBD1. Per germline, CDR1 MNHNS and CDR2 SASEGT. Trimming cost V 4 bases and J 7 bases; bases outside gene matches: 6. CDR3 length: 14 amino acids. Here the CDR3 reads CASSGRDRGLEQYF. Written as DNA, the CDR3 is TGTGCCAGCAGTGGCCGGGACAGGGGGTTAGAGCAGTACTTC.

The chain links TRBV6-1 to TRBJ1-3; 7 bases are a match to TRBD1. This CDR3 has 14 residues. V gave up 7 bases and J gave up 2 bases; unmatched junction bases: 5. Germline V gene data show CDR1 as MNHNS and CDR2 as SASEGT. The CDR3 loop reads CASIFGTAGNTIYF. The CDR3, as DNA: TGTGCCAGCATATTCGGGACAGCTGGAAACACCATATATTTT.

This chain connects TRBV10-3 to TRBJ2-5; 10 nucleotides agree with TRBD1. Germline V gene sequence: CDR1 ENHRY, CDR2 SYGVKD. This CDR3 is built from 17 residues. Trimming at V came to 0 bases and at J to 4 bases, leaving 8 bases not matched to a gene. The CDR3 here is CAISESTGTGARETQYF. The DNA of the CDR3 is TGTGCCATCAGTGAGTCGACTGGGACAGGGGCTAGAGAGACCCAGTACTTC.

The chain links TRBV10-2 to TRBJ2-1; TRBD1 matches 7 bases. Germline lookup yields CDR1 WSHSY and CDR2 SAAADI. This CDR3 has 16 residues. Trimming removed 0 bases from V and 0 bases from J; junction bases left unmatched: 2. CDR3 amino acids: CASSESGTASYNEQFF. The DNA for the CDR3 is TGCGCCAGCAGTGAGTCCGGGACAGCCTCCTACAATGAGCAGTTCTTC.

The chain carries TRBV7-8 and TRBJ1-5; D remains unclear. V dropped 0 bases and J dropped 0 bases, with 9 bases sitting between them. Per the germline V gene, CDR1 is SGHVS and CDR2 is FQNEAQ. CDR3 length: 16 amino acids. The CDR3 DNA sequence: TGTGCCAGCAGCTTAGCTGGGCCCGCTAGCAATCAGCCCCAGCATTTT. Encoded protein: CASSLAGPASNQPQHF.

The V call is TRBV11-2, the J call TRBJ2-3; D gene unclear. The germline V and J ends were trimmed by 1 base and 2 bases, with 10 bases remaining between them. Germline values: CDR1 SGHAT, CDR2 FQNNGV. The CDR3 loop spans 15 amino acids. The CDR3 spells CASSLVQPHTDTQYF. DNA for the CDR3: TGTGCCAGCAGCTTAGTACAGCCTCACACAGATACGCAGTATTTT. Filled out from reference TRBV11-2 and TRBJ2-3, the complete variable domain reads EAGVAQSPRYKIIEKRQSVAFWCNPISGHATLYWYQQILGQGPKLLIQFQNNGVVDDSQLPKDRFSAERLKGVDSTLKIQPAKLEDSAVYLCASSLVQPHTDTQYFGPGTRLTVL.